This T cell receptor beta chain was sequenced for a study of persistence of HIV-infected CD4 T cells. Study context: Donors had been on suppressive ART for a median of 8 years. Overall study results and limits: Degenerate expanded CDR3beta sequences were enriched among CMV- and Gag-responding cells. CMV- and Gag-responding cells had lower TCRbeta richness than CD3/CD28-responding cells.

Note on this clone: Its antigen is not known.

This was the immunoSEQ version 4 assay in survey mode. Clones were sequenced by immunoSEQ multiplex PCR, and TCRdb holds only the in-frame ones, with some missing. This sample has some 23,000 clones, with around two thirds found just once. Cells were stimulated with overlapping HIV-1 Gag 15-mer peptides. Sorting selected CD4+ T cells upregulating both CD40 ligand and CD69. This CDR3 contains 15 residues. Germline V CDR1 and CDR2: MDHEN, SYDVKM. V shed 5 bases, J shed 8 bases, and the junction held 10 bases outside the gene matches. The chain couples TRBV28 to TRBJ1-4; 8 bases line up with TRBD1. The sequence was collected from an adult man with HIV who was CMV-seropositive. The specimen comprised CD4+ T cells sorted from PBMCs after approximately 18-hour stimulation, sampled from a patient who received antiretroviral therapy. CDR3 protein: CASSPGGADKEKLFF. The CDR3 nucleotides are TGTGCCAGCAGTCCAGGGGGCGCCGATAAAGAAAAACTGTTTTTT.